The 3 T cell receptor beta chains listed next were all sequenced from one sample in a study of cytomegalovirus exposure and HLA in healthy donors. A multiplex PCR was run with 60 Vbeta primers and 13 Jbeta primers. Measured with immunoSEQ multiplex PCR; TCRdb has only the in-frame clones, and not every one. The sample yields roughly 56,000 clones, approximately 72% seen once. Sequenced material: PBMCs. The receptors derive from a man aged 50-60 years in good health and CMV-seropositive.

The CDR3 is CASSYVAGAYEQYF. For the CDR3, the DNA is TGTGCCAGCAGTTACGTGGCGGGGGCCTACGAGCAGTACTTC. The J gene is TRBJ2-7, the V gene TRBV27; 7 bases are shared with TRBD2. The CDR3 is made up of 14 amino acids. Looked up from germline, CDR1 is MNHEY and CDR2 is SMNVEV (reference sequence). With V trimmed by 4 bases and J by 2 bases, 5 bases remained unmatched.

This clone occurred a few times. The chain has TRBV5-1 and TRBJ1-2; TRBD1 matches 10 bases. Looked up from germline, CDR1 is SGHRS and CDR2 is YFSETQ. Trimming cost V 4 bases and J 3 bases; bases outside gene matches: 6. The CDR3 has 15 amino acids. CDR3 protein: CASSPADRGDYGYTF. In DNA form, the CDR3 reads TGCGCCAGCAGCCCTGCGGACAGGGGGGACTATGGCTACACCTTC.

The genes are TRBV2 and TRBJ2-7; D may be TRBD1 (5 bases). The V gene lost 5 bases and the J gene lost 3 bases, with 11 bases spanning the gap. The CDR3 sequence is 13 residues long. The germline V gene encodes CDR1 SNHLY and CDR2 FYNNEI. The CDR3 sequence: CASSPGMIYEQYF. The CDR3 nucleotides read TGTGCCAGCAGTCCAGGGATGATCTACGAGCAGTACTTC.